The rows below give T cell receptor beta chains drawn from one sample of a study of T-cell memory formation after mild COVID-19. TCRdb ran MiXCR on the 5' RACE reads and lists one entry per CDR3 protein. The table lists roughly 380,000 distinct CDR3 sequences, 25% to 30% of them singletons. Sequences were obtained from PBMCs or a T cell subset sorted from them (not recorded which). The receptors stem from an adult woman who had mild COVID-19 (a few samples of this study predate the infection). Cell type and time point are not known. Both conserved end residues are part of each CDR3. The D gene is left open where the match is weak. A row's size may be missing; if present it is once, few, many or a size class.

size,V,J,D,DNA,CDR3
-,TRBV4-1,TRBJ2-1,TRBD2,TGCGCCAGCGGACTAGCGGGAGGGAATGAGCAGTTCTTC,CASGLAGGNEQFF
-,TRBV7-3,TRBJ1-2,-,TGTGCCAGCAGCTTATCGCACGGGCCTCTCGGTGGCTACACCTTC,CASSLSHGPLGGYTF
-,TRBV25-1,TRBJ2-2,-,TGTGCCAGCAGTACGACACGTAATTTCGGGGAGCTGTTTTTT,CASSTTRNFGELFF
-,TRBV2,TRBJ2-7,TRBD1,TGTGCCAGCAGTGTACAGGGGCGGTACGAGCAGTACTTC,CASSVQGRYEQYF
few,TRBV12-3/TRBV12-4,TRBJ2-7,TRBD2,TGTGCCAGCAGTTTCCCGGGACTAGCGGGAGTCGAGCAGTACTTC,CASSFPGLAGVEQYF
-,TRBV7-8,TRBJ1-1,TRBD1,TGTGCCAGCAGAACGGACAGGGGAAACATGAACACTGAAGCTTTCTTT,CASRTDRGNMNTEAFF
few,TRBV19,TRBJ1-2,-,TGTGCCAGTAGTCCCGCCGGACAGAGGAACTATGGCTACACCTTC,CASSPAGQRNYGYTF
-,TRBV7-8,TRBJ2-5,TRBD2,TGTGCCAGCAGCTTAGAACTAGCGGGAAGGCCAGGAGAGACCCAGTACTTC,CASSLELAGRPGETQYF
-,TRBV7-6,TRBJ2-1,-,TGTGCCAGCAGCTTAATGGTCGATGAGCAGTTCTTC,CASSLMVDEQFF
-,TRBV7-9,TRBJ2-3,-,TGTGCCAGCAGCGGCCAGGATACGCAGTATTTT,CASSGQDTQYF
-,TRBV19,TRBJ2-2,TRBD2,TGTGCCAGTAGTATTAGGCTAGCGGGAGGGCCGGGCACCGGGGAGCTGTTTTTT,CASSIRLAGGPGTGELFF
-,TRBV6-6,TRBJ2-7,TRBD2,TGTGCCAGCACCTACGGAGCGGGAGGAACCTACGAGCAGTACTTC,CASTYGAGGTYEQYF
-,TRBV20-1,TRBJ2-2,TRBD2,TGCAGTGCAGTGACTAGCGGGGGGCCGCGCGGGGAGCTGTTTTTT,CSAVTSGGPRGELFF
-,TRBV7-2,TRBJ1-2,-,TGTGCCAGCAGTTACCGAGATTATGGCTACACCTTC,CASSYRDYGYTF
few,TRBV12-3/TRBV12-4,TRBJ2-1,TRBD1,TGTGCCAGCAGTTTCCCTCAGACAGGGGCCGTCTACAATGAGCAGTTCTTC,CASSFPQTGAVYNEQFF
-,TRBV6-5,TRBJ2-3,TRBD2,TGTGCCAGCAACCAGGGACTAGCGGTAGATACGCAGTATTTT,CASNQGLAVDTQYF
-,TRBV30,TRBJ2-5,-,TGTGCCTGGAGTGTACGAGGGGTCCAAGAGACCCAGTACTTC,CAWSVRGVQETQYF
-,TRBV24-1,TRBJ2-3,TRBD1,TGTGCCACCAGTGGCAGACAGGGTAGCACAGATACGCAGTATTTT,CATSGRQGSTDTQYF
few,TRBV5-6,TRBJ2-1,-,TGTGCCAGCAGCTTGGCAGGGGTGGCGGGGGATGAGCAGTTCTTC,CASSLAGVAGDEQFF
-,TRBV2,TRBJ2-3,-,TGTGCCAGCAGTGACGGATCCTCACCCGATACGCAGTATTTT,CASSDGSSPDTQYF
-,TRBV5-8,TRBJ2-1,-,TGTGCCAGCAGCTTGGTGGTCAGGGCTCAGGTCAATGAGCAGTTCTTC,CASSLVVRAQVNEQFF
once,TRBV3-1,TRBJ1-2,TRBD1,TGTGCCAGCAGCCAAAGGGCAGGGGGAGGCTACACCTTC,CASSQRAGGGYTF
few,TRBV19,TRBJ2-7,-,TGTGCCAGTAGTGAGGGGCTCTCCTACGAGCAGTACTTC,CASSEGLSYEQYF
few,TRBV7-9,TRBJ1-1,-,TGTGCCAGCAGCGACGGGGCGATCACTGAAGCTTTCTTT,CASSDGAITEAFF
-,TRBV29-1,TRBJ1-2,-,TGCAGCGTTGAACCGGGGGCCGCGGGCTACACCTTC,CSVEPGAAGYTF
few,TRBV7-2,TRBJ2-7,-,TGTGCCAGCAGTCTAGGACTCGTACTCTACGAGCAGTACTTC,CASSLGLVLYEQYF
-,TRBV10-2,TRBJ1-1,-,TGCGCCAGCAGTGATACAGGGACCACTGAAGCTTTCTTT,CASSDTGTTEAFF
-,TRBV19,TRBJ2-5,-,TGTGCCAGTAGTATGTGGGAGACCCAGTACTTC,CASSMWETQYF
-,TRBV20-1,TRBJ2-7,TRBD2,TGCAGTGCTAGAAATGTAGGGACTAGCGGGAGTGTCGCCGAGCAGTACTTC,CSARNVGTSGSVAEQYF
medium-sized,TRBV5-1,TRBJ1-1,-,TGCGCCAGCAGCTTGTGGCAGGGGAACACTGAAGCTTTCTTT,CASSLWQGNTEAFF
-,TRBV4-1,TRBJ2-5,TRBD2,TGCGCCAGCAGCCTCAAGACTAGCGGGGGGGCCATAGAGACCCAGTACTTC,CASSLKTSGGAIETQYF
few,TRBV7-6,TRBJ2-2,TRBD2,TGTGCCAGCAGCTTAGGGACTAGCGGGGAGGAATCCGGGGAGCTGTTTTTT,CASSLGTSGEESGELFF
once,TRBV3-1,TRBJ1-1,-,TGTGCCAGCAGCCAGAGGACCCCCACTGAAGCTTTCTTT,CASSQRTPTEAFF
few,TRBV9,TRBJ1-4,TRBD1,TGTGCCAGCAGCGCCGCGGGACAGACTAATGAAAAACTGTTTTTT,CASSAAGQTNEKLFF
-,TRBV12-3/TRBV12-4,TRBJ2-2,-,TGTGCCAGCACCAAGGACAGTAATCTATTCACCGGGGAGCTGTTTTTT,CASTKDSNLFTGELFF
few,TRBV5-1,TRBJ1-2,-,TGCGCCAGCAGCTTGGAGATCTCAGGGCCATCCAGCCTTTATGGCTACACCTTC,CASSLEISGPSSLYGYTF
-,TRBV7-2,TRBJ2-7,-,TGTGCCAGCAGCTTACGGTGGGGTAGCCAATACGAGCAGTACTTC,CASSLRWGSQYEQYF
many,TRBV24-1,TRBJ2-5,TRBD1,TGTGCCACCAGTGATTTCGGACAGGCGACTCTTCAAGAGACCCAGTACTTC,CATSDFGQATLQETQYF
few,TRBV19,TRBJ2-3,-,TGTGCCAGTAGTATTTGGGACTTTTGGCGGAATACGCAGTATTTT,CASSIWDFWRNTQYF
few,TRBV12-3/TRBV12-4,TRBJ1-1,-,TGTGCCAGCTTGCTGGGCGGGAACACTGTAGCTTTCTTT,CASLLGGNTVAFF
few,TRBV7-3,TRBJ2-3,TRBD2,TGTGCCAGCAGCTTAACTCCCAGCGGGGTAGATACGCAGTATTTT,CASSLTPSGVDTQYF
-,TRBV3-1,TRBJ1-2,TRBD1,TGTGCCAGCAGCCAATGGGACAGGAGGTACAACTATGGCTACACCTTC,CASSQWDRRYNYGYTF
-,TRBV12-3/TRBV12-4,TRBJ1-6,-,TGTGCCAGCAGATCTGGGACGGTAAATTCACCCCTCCACTTT,CASRSGTVNSPLHF
-,TRBV5-6,TRBJ2-7,-,TGTGCCAGCAGGGGGCCGATGGATTACGAGCAGTACTTC,CASRGPMDYEQYF
few,TRBV11-2,TRBJ2-7,-,TGTGCCAGCAGCTCCGGGACGGAGTACCTGAAGCAGTACTTC,CASSSGTEYLKQYF
-,TRBV12-3/TRBV12-4,TRBJ1-2,-,TGTGCCAGCAGAACGACCGCGAAAGGCTACACCTTC,CASRTTAKGYTF
few,TRBV25-1,TRBJ1-1,TRBD1,TGTGCCAGCAGTGTACCGGGACAGGAAGGAAGCACTGAAGCTTTCTTT,CASSVPGQEGSTEAFF
few,TRBV5-6,TRBJ2-3,-,TGTGCCAGCAGCACCTCTTGGGTGACCGATACGCAGTATTTT,CASSTSWVTDTQYF
few,TRBV7-3,TRBJ2-1,TRBD1,TGTGCCAGCAGCTCCCGGACAGGGGGAAATGCGATCTATGAGCAGTTCTTC,CASSSRTGGNAIYEQFF
-,TRBV13,TRBJ2-1,TRBD1,TGTGCCAGCAGCGGAAACGTCCACAGGGGGCCTGAGCAGTTCTTC,CASSGNVHRGPEQFF
-,TRBV20-1,TRBJ2-1,-,TGCAGTGCCTTGTTCGGGGTCTACAATGAGCAGTTCTTC,CSALFGVYNEQFF